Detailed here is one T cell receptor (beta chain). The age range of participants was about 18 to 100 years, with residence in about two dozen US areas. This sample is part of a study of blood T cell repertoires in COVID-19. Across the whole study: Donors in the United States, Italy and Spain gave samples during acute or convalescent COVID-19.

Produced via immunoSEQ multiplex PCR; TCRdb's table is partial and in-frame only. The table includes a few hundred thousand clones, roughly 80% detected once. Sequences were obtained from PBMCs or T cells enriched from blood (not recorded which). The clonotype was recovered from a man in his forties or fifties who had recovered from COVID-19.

CDR3: CASSSTSGGTGELFF. The CDR3 DNA follows: TGCGCCAGCAGCTCCACTAGCGGGGGTACCGGGGAGCTGTTTTTT. The V call is TRBV5-1, the J call TRBJ2-2; TRBD2 agrees at 11 bases. The CDR3 is 15 amino acids. Trimming took 3 bases from V and 5 from J; bases not matched to a gene: 3. Germline CDR1 SGHRS, CDR2 YFSETQ.